The clone carrying this T cell receptor beta chain is a singleton in its sample. These data come from a study of blood T cell repertoires in COVID-19. Germline V gene lookup returns CDR1 SNHLY and CDR2 FYNNEI. Trimming cost V 10 bases and J 3 bases, with 4 bases left between them. The CDR3 consists of 11 residues. Profiled with immunoSEQ multiplex PCR; TCRdb holds only in-frame clones, not every one. The data contain about 110,000 clones, about 88% of them singletons. The sequenced sample consisted of peripheral blood. The V gene is TRBV2, the J gene TRBJ2-6, with D uncertain. This receptor was taken from a human donor in a cohort sampled during active COVID-19. The chain's CDR3 is CATFGANVLTF. Here the CDR3 DNA reads TGTGCCACTTTTGGGGCCAACGTCCTGACTTTC.